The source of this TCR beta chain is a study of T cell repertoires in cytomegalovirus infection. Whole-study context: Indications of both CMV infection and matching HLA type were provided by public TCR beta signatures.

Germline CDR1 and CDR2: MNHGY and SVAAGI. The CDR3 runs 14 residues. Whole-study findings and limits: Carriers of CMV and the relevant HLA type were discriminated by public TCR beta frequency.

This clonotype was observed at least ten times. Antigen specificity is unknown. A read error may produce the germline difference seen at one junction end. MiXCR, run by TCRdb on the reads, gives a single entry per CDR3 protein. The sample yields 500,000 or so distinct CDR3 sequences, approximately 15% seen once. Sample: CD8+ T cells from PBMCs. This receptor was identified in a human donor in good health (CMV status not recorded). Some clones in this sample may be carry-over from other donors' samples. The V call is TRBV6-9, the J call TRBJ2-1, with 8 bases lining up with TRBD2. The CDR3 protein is CASIQRESSNEQFF. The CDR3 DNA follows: TGTGCCAGCATCCAGCGGGAGTCCTCCAATGAGCAGTTCTTC.